A selection of T cell receptor beta chains follows, all from one sample in a study of response to subunit inactivated influenza vaccine. TCRdb analysed the RT-PCR reads with MiXCR anew, one entry per CDR3 protein. Seen here are 500,000 to 550,000 distinct CDR3 sequences, less than 8% observed once, and the top ten hold over 10%. The source material was PBMCs from blood, sampled roughly 24 months after vaccination. These receptors were obtained from a man aged 50 to 75 who received an inactivated influenza vaccine. Both conserved end residues are part of each CDR3. Fields, in order: CDR3 DNA, CDR3 protein, J gene, V gene, clone size, D gene. The D gene is left open where the match is weak. Size values are once, few and many counts, or a class for expanded clones, and some rows have none.

CDR3 DNA: TGTGCCAGCAGCTTAGAACAAGGCACCGGGGAGCTGTTTTTT
CDR3 protein: CASSLEQGTGELFF
J gene: TRBJ2-2
V gene: TRBV7-8
clone size: many
D gene: NA

CDR3 DNA: TGTGCCAGCAGGAAAGGACGACCTACCTACGAGCAGTACTTC
CDR3 protein: CASRKGRPTYEQYF
J gene: TRBJ2-7
V gene: TRBV21-1
clone size: NA
D gene: NA

CDR3 DNA: TGTGCCAGCGAAGTCAACAATGAGCAGTTCTTC
CDR3 protein: CASEVNNEQFF
J gene: TRBJ2-1
V gene: TRBV2
clone size: few
D gene: NA

CDR3 DNA: TGTGCCAGCAGCTTGGGATTAGCCTTTCGCGGGACCCAGTACTTC
CDR3 protein: CASSLGLAFRGTQYF
J gene: TRBJ2-5
V gene: TRBV5-5
clone size: NA
D gene: NA

CDR3 DNA: TGTGCCAGCAGCTCAGTCGGGAAACTGTTTTTT
CDR3 protein: CASSSVGKLFF
J gene: TRBJ1-4
V gene: TRBV7-9
clone size: many
D gene: NA

CDR3 DNA: TGCGCCAGCAGCCCTCACAGGGCTTCCCTATCCGGGGAGCTGTTTTTT
CDR3 protein: CASSPHRASLSGELFF
J gene: TRBJ2-2
V gene: TRBV4-3
clone size: few
D gene: NA

CDR3 DNA: TGTGCCAGCAGCTTATTACAGACAGATACGCAGTATTTT
CDR3 protein: CASSLLQTDTQYF
J gene: TRBJ2-3
V gene: TRBV7-9
clone size: NA
D gene: NA

CDR3 DNA: TGTGCCAGCAGCCAAGGGGCATCCAGGGTTAATTCACCCCTCCACTTT
CDR3 protein: CASSQGASRVNSPLHF
J gene: TRBJ1-6
V gene: TRBV3-1
clone size: NA
D gene: NA

CDR3 DNA: TGCGCCAGCAGCCCTCGGCCGGGGACCCGCGGGGGCTACACCTTC
CDR3 protein: CASSPRPGTRGGYTF
J gene: TRBJ1-2
V gene: TRBV5-1
clone size: many
D gene: NA

CDR3 DNA: TGCAGCGTTGCCGGACAGGGTGGCAATCAGCCCCAGCATTTT
CDR3 protein: CSVAGQGGNQPQHF
J gene: TRBJ1-5
V gene: TRBV29-1
clone size: NA
D gene: TRBD1

CDR3 DNA: TGTGCCAGCAGTTCCGGGACACTGAACACTGAAGCTTTCTTT
CDR3 protein: CASSSGTLNTEAFF
J gene: TRBJ1-1
V gene: TRBV7-2
clone size: NA
D gene: NA

CDR3 DNA: TGTGCCAGCAGATTTAGCGGGGGGAGCTCCTACAATGAGCAGTTCTTC
CDR3 protein: CASRFSGGSSYNEQFF
J gene: TRBJ2-1
V gene: TRBV7-2
clone size: few
D gene: TRBD2

CDR3 DNA: TGTGCCACCAGTGACTGGGGGAGTGGCTCCTACAATGAGCAGTTCTTC
CDR3 protein: CATSDWGSGSYNEQFF
J gene: TRBJ2-1
V gene: TRBV24-1
clone size: NA
D gene: NA

CDR3 DNA: TGTGCCAGCAGGGACCAGCGGGTCTCTGGAAACACCATATATTTT
CDR3 protein: CASRDQRVSGNTIYF
J gene: TRBJ1-3
V gene: TRBV2
clone size: few
D gene: NA

CDR3 DNA: TGTGCCACCAGCAACGACAGGGCCTACGAGCAGTACTTC
CDR3 protein: CATSNDRAYEQYF
J gene: TRBJ2-7
V gene: TRBV15
clone size: few
D gene: TRBD1

CDR3 DNA: TGTGCCAGCTCAGTAGGCCGTAACGTCCTGACTTTC
CDR3 protein: CASSVGRNVLTF
J gene: TRBJ2-6
V gene: TRBV18
clone size: many
D gene: NA

CDR3 DNA: TGCAGCGTCTCCGGGACTAGCGGGAGGGCAATGGAGAACCAGTACTTC
CDR3 protein: CSVSGTSGRAMENQYF
J gene: TRBJ2-5
V gene: TRBV29-1
clone size: NA
D gene: TRBD2

CDR3 DNA: TGCGCCAGCAGCCAGGACAGGGGACCAGGCTACACCTTC
CDR3 protein: CASSQDRGPGYTF
J gene: TRBJ1-2
V gene: TRBV5-1
clone size: many
D gene: TRBD1